The 27 T cell receptor beta chains below all came from one sample that was sequenced in a study of blood T cells in healthy people across ages. A second PCR of roughly 7 to 11 cycles used a sample-barcoded 5' primer and a J-beta primer mix. Using its own MiXCR run on the 5' RACE reads, TCRdb lists one record per CDR3 protein. The table lists around 800,000 distinct CDR3 sequences, roughly 25% of them singletons, with 3% in the top ten. Separately, the same data were catalogued under a study of T cells of mothers and their children.

The sample consisted of blood. All receptors derive from a boy between 10 and 17 years old in good health.

The chain carries TRBV9 and TRBJ2-5; TRBD1 aligns across 9 bases. The CDR3 covers 14 residues. Losses at the gene ends were 4 bases for V and 11 bases for J; bases not matched to a gene: 12. From germline, CDR1 is SGDLS and CDR2 YYNGEE. CDR3 in amino acids: CASSQTGTGTEQYF. The CDR3 DNA is TGTGCCAGCAGCCAAACCGGGACAGGGACGGAGCAGTACTTC.

This clonotype was seen a few times. V is TRBV12-3 or TRBV12-4 and J is TRBJ2-1; TRBD2 aligns across 12 bases. J was trimmed by 4 bases and V by 7 bases; bases with no gene match: 5. The length of the CDR3 is 15 residues. CDR3 coding DNA: TGTGCCAGCAACCCAACTAGCGGGGGGTACAATGAGCAGTTCTTC. As protein: CASNPTSGGYNEQFF.

In this sample, this clonotype turned up a few times. CDR3 sequence (DNA): TGCGCCAGCCGCCGAGACAATGAGCAGTTCTTC. This codes for CASRRDNEQFF. The rearrangement joins TRBV5-1 to TRBJ2-5; D call uncertain. The better agreement between TRBJ2-1 and the DNA end casts doubt on the J call. Germline V gene data show CDR1 as SGHRS and CDR2 as YFSETQ. CDR3 length: 11 residues.

The chain carries TRBV12-3 or TRBV12-4 and TRBJ2-7, with D possibly being TRBD1 or TRBD2 (6 bases each). V shed 0 bases and J shed 6 bases, with 9 bases lying between them. CDR3 length equals 13 residues. DNA of the CDR3: TGTGCCAGCAGTTTAGCAGGGGGGTTCGAGCAGTACTTC. Translation gives CASSLAGGFEQYF.

The chain employs TRBV6-1 and TRBJ2-1, with 8 bases identical to TRBD2. The J call is uncertain, as TRBJ2-5 better fits the DNA end. The CDR3 covers 17 residues. Germline CDR1 reads MNHNS; CDR2 reads SASEGT. The CDR3 protein is CASSEALGGGSQETQYF. In DNA form, the CDR3 reads TGTGCCAGCAGTGAAGCGCTAGGCGGGGGGAGCCAAGAGACCCAGTACTTC.

This rearrangement joins TRBV30 to TRBJ2-2, with 10 bases aligning to TRBD2. The CDR3 loop spans 17 amino acids. V dropped 3 bases and J dropped 5; count of bases not matched to a gene: 12. The V gene's germline CDR1 is GTSNPN and CDR2 SVGIG (reference sequence). CDR3 nucleotide sequence: TGTGCCTGGAGGCCCCCGGGACTAGCGTACGGTACCGGGGAGCTGTTTTTT. Translating gives CAWRPPGLAYGTGELFF. Looking up the rest from reference TRBV30 and TRBJ2-2 gives the full variable domain: SQTIHQWPATLVQPVGSPLSLECTVEGTSNPNLYWYRQAAGRGLQLLFYSVGIGQISSEVPQNLSASRPQDRQFILSSKKLLLSDSGFYLCAWRPPGLAYGTGELFFGEGSRLTVL.

The chain has TRBV20-1 and TRBJ2-3; TRBD1 aligns across 8 bases. The V gene end was trimmed by 6 bases and the J gene end by 4 bases; junction bases not matched to a gene: 18. Germline V gives CDR1 DFQATT, CDR2 SNEGSKA (reference sequence). This CDR3 is built from 17 residues. Here the CDR3 DNA reads TGCAGTGCCCCAAGGCCCCGACGGACAGGGAGTGCAGATACGCAGTATTTT. It is translated as CSAPRPRRTGSADTQYF.

CDR3 sequence reads: CSVENGNDYGYTF. CDR3 nucleotides: TGCAGCGTTGAAAATGGGAATGACTATGGCTACACCTTC. The chain employs TRBV29-1 and TRBJ1-2; D is ambiguous. The CDR3 runs to 13 residues. Trimming removed 2 bases at V and 3 bases at J, with 10 bases between. Germline CDR1 is SQVTM and CDR2 is ANQGSEA. The full variable domain, completed using reference TRBV29-1 and TRBJ1-2, is SAVISQKPSRDICQRGTSLTIQCQVDSQVTMMFWYRQQPGQSLTLIATANQGSEATYESGFVIDKFPISRPNLTFSTLTVSNMSPEDSSIYLCSVENGNDYGYTFGSGTRLTVV.

This chain connects TRBV13 to TRBJ2-5; TRBD2 agrees at 8 bases. Trimming removed 5 bases from V and 1 base from J; junction bases left unmatched: 6. The CDR3 is 15 amino acids. Germline loops: CDR1 PRHDT, CDR2 FYEKMQ (reference sequence). CDR3 in amino acids: CASSPKGLGQETQYF. In nucleotides, the CDR3 is TGTGCCAGCAGCCCTAAGGGACTAGGCCAAGAGACCCAGTACTTC.

CDR3 amino acids: CSVSGQGGRDTQYF. The CDR3 nucleotides are TGCAGCGTCTCAGGACAGGGGGGTCGGGATACGCAGTATTTT. The chain uses TRBV29-1 and TRBJ2-3, with TRBD1 matching over 10 bases. Germline CDR1 reads SQVTM; CDR2 reads ANQGSEA. This CDR3 comprises 14 residues. The V and J ends lost 6 bases and 6 bases, in that order; junction bases with no gene match: 9.

The chain uses TRBV3-1 and TRBJ2-3; the match to TRBD2 covers 7 bases. Trimming cost V 0 bases and J 7 bases; bases outside gene matches: 4. CDR1 is LGHDT, CDR2 YNNKEL, per germline (reference sequence). This CDR3 has 14 residues. The CDR3 DNA reads TGTGCCAGCAGCCAAGATCAGACTAGCTATACGCAGTATTTT. The encoded protein is CASSQDQTSYTQYF.

The chain has TRBV5-1 and TRBJ1-6; no definite D call. Germline loops: CDR1 SGHRS, CDR2 YFSETQ. V was shortened by 3 bases and J by 10 bases, with 8 bases between the two germline ends. The CDR3 length is 12 residues. The CDR3 is CASSYEGSPLHF. DNA for the CDR3: TGCGCCAGCAGCTATGAGGGCTCACCCCTCCACTTT.

This clonotype has just a few counts. The chain recombines TRBV4-2 with TRBJ1-1, with 7 bases lining up with TRBD1. V lost 4 bases and J lost 7; bases outside the gene matches: 15. Germline loops: CDR1 LGHNA, CDR2 YNFKEQ. This CDR3 spans 16 amino acids. As DNA, the CDR3 is TGTGCCAGCAGCCCGTTTCAAGACAGGGATTATGATGAAGCTTTCTTT. Protein sequence: CASSPFQDRDYDEAFF.

The chain carries TRBV29-1 and TRBJ1-2; unclear D gene. This CDR3 is 12 amino acids long. Germline assignment: CDR1 SQVTM and CDR2 ANQGSEA. The V end was cut by 2 bases, the J end by 8 bases, with 12 bases between. The CDR3 here is CSVESGSLGYTF. As DNA, the CDR3 is TGCAGCGTTGAATCGGGGTCCCTGGGCTACACCTTC.

This clonotype was seen just once. The genes are TRBV6-1 and TRBJ1-5; D is unresolved. Germline values: CDR1 MNHNS, CDR2 SASEGT. The CDR3 spans 17 residues. Between the trimmed V and J ends, which lost 7 bases and 2 bases, there was a span of 21 bases. The chain's CDR3 is CASKRVEAVKGNQPQHF. In DNA form, the CDR3 reads TGTGCCAGCAAAAGGGTGGAGGCAGTGAAAGGCAATCAGCCCCAGCATTTT.

This clonotype has only a few counts. The chain couples TRBV6-5 to TRBJ2-1; tentatively, D is TRBD1 (6 bases). CDR1 MNHEY and CDR2 SVGAGI come from the germline V gene. V was cut by 6 bases and J by 7 bases, with 10 bases left in between. This CDR3 contains 12 residues. The CDR3 loop is CASRPQGNEQFF. The CDR3 DNA sequence: TGTGCCAGCAGGCCACAGGGAAATGAGCAGTTCTTC.

The V and J genes are TRBV11-2 and TRBJ1-2; D perhaps matches TRBD1 (5 bases). V shed 0 bases and J shed 6 bases, with 23 bases lying between them. The CDR3 is made up of 18 amino acids. Per germline, CDR1 SGHAT and CDR2 FQNNGV. CDR3 sequence (DNA): TGTGCCAGCAGCTTAGATGCCCCCCAGCGGGGCAGGTACGATGGCTACACCTTC. This sequence encodes CASSLDAPQRGRYDGYTF.

This sequence joins TRBV7-3 and TRBJ2-3, with 12 bases fitting TRBD1. From germline, CDR1 is SGHTA and CDR2 FQGTGA. The CDR3 contains 15 residues. V lost 5 bases to trimming and J lost 7 bases; unmatched junction nucleotides: 7. The CDR3 sequence is CASSRDRGLLNTQYF. In nucleotides, the CDR3 is TGTGCCAGCAGCCGGGACAGGGGGCTTCTGAATACGCAGTATTTT.

This clonotype was detected a few times. The chain links TRBV2 to TRBJ2-5; 9 positions match TRBD2. The J segment lost 3 bases and the V segment lost 5 bases, leaving 7 bases of the junction unmatched. The CDR3 has 15 amino acids. Germline V gives CDR1 SNHLY, CDR2 FYNNEI. CDR3 region: CASSPRASGKETQYF. CDR3 DNA: TGTGCCAGCAGTCCGCGAGCTAGCGGGAAAGAGACCCAGTACTTC.

The gene calls are TRBV12-5 and TRBJ1-1, with a tentative D call TRBD1 (5 bases). Germline V gene data show CDR1 as LGHNT and CDR2 as FRNRAP. Between the trimmed V and J ends, which lost 0 bases and 0 bases, there was a span of 14 bases. This CDR3 has 17 amino acids. The CDR3 reads CASGLVTSGHMNTEAFF. The CDR3 DNA reads as TGTGCTAGTGGTTTGGTCACCTCCGGACACATGAACACTGAAGCTTTCTTT.

This clonotype showed up just once. The chain links TRBV7-8 to TRBJ2-3, with D perhaps matching TRBD2 (6 bases). The V end lost 2 bases, the J end lost 0 bases, and 12 bases lay between the germline ends. CDR1 is SGHVS, CDR2 FQNEAQ, per germline. This CDR3 spans 16 amino acids. CDR3 in DNA: TGTGCCAGCAGCTTAAGGGCCGCGGGGAGCACAGATACGCAGTATTTT. This translates into CASSLRAAGSTDTQYF.

The rearrangement links TRBV20-1 to TRBJ2-7; D gene uncertain. CDR1 is DFQATT, CDR2 SNEGSKA, per germline (reference sequence). This CDR3 is 13 amino acids long. The V gene lost 3 bases and the J gene lost 2 bases, with 11 bases spanning the gap. In nucleotides, the CDR3 is TGCAGTGCTAGCCCCCGTCCCCCCTACGAGCAGTACTTC. Its protein is CSASPRPPYEQYF.

In its sample, this clonotype was seen a few times. The chain uses TRBV19 and TRBJ2-5; 9 bases fit TRBD1. V was clipped by 8 bases and J by 1 base; unmatched bases: 8. This CDR3 region has 15 residues. Germline V gene sequence: CDR1 LNHDA, CDR2 SQIVND (reference sequence). CDR3 amino acids: CASGRGQGPQETQYF. The CDR3, as DNA: TGTGCCAGTGGCCGAGGACAGGGGCCCCAAGAGACCCAGTACTTC.

The sample holds a few counts of this clonotype. The chain uses TRBV9 and TRBJ1-2; D possibly corresponds to TRBD1 (5 bases). V lost 4 bases and J lost 2, with 15 bases in between. The CDR3 runs 15 residues. Germline V gene lookup returns CDR1 SGDLS and CDR2 YYNGEE. The CDR3: CASSNRQGVNYGYTF. Here the CDR3 DNA reads TGTGCCAGCAGCAACCGCCAGGGAGTGAACTATGGCTACACCTTC.

The chain has TRBV19 and TRBJ1-1; 7 nucleotides agree with TRBD1. The length of the CDR3 is 15 residues. The germline gives CDR1 LNHDA, CDR2 SQIVND (reference sequence). V trimming: 5 bases; J trimming: 7 bases; junction bases outside the gene matches: 13. CDR3 DNA sequence: TGTGCCAGTAGTGCCCGACAGGGACCTTCCCGTGAAGCTTTCTTT. This translates into CASSARQGPSREAFF.

Only a few counts were recorded for this clonotype. The V gene is TRBV2, the J gene TRBJ2-5; TRBD1 is a possible D gene (5 bases). The better agreement between TRBJ2-1 and the DNA end casts doubt on the J call. There are 15 residues in the CDR3. Germline values: CDR1 SNHLY, CDR2 FYNNEI. The CDR3 protein is CASSAFGQIYNEQFF. The CDR3, as DNA: TGTGCCAGCAGTGCTTTCGGACAAATTTACAATGAGCAGTTCTTC.

In its sample, this clonotype was seen a few times. The V and J genes are TRBV25-1 and TRBJ2-2, with 7 bases aligning to TRBD1. The CDR3 contains 14 residues. Germline CDR1 MGHDK, CDR2 SYGVNS. V shed 4 bases, J shed 6 bases, and the junction held 5 bases outside the gene matches. The CDR3 coding sequence is TGTGCCAGCAGTGCAATCCAGGGGGCCGGGGAGCTGTTTTTT. Protein product: CASSAIQGAGELFF. Full variable domain (remainder filled in from reference TRBV25-1 and TRBJ2-2): EADIYQTPRYLVIGTGKKITLECSQTMGHDKMYWYQQDPGMELHLIHYSYGVNSTEKGDLSSESTVSRIRTEHFPLTLESARPSHTSQYLCASSAIQGAGELFFGEGSRLTVL.